The subject of this entry is one T cell receptor (beta chain). Assay used: immunoSEQ multiplex PCR; TCRdb lists only in-frame clones, some missing. This sample has about 150,000 clones, with approximately 90% found just once. The sample originates from a study of T cell responses to AZD1222 COVID-19 vaccine. The starting material was peripheral blood, obtained on day 0 of AZD1222 vaccination. This TCR came from an adult in good health.

The CDR3 is CATRYDRVPSSGNTIYF. In DNA, the CDR3 is TGTGCCACACGATACGACAGGGTTCCTTCCTCTGGAAACACCATATATTTT. The V call is TRBV7-8, the J call TRBJ1-3; 7 bases are shared with TRBD1. Germline V gives CDR1 SGHVS, CDR2 FQNEAQ. V was clipped by 10 bases and J by 0 bases; unmatched bases: 15. The CDR3 totals 17 residues.